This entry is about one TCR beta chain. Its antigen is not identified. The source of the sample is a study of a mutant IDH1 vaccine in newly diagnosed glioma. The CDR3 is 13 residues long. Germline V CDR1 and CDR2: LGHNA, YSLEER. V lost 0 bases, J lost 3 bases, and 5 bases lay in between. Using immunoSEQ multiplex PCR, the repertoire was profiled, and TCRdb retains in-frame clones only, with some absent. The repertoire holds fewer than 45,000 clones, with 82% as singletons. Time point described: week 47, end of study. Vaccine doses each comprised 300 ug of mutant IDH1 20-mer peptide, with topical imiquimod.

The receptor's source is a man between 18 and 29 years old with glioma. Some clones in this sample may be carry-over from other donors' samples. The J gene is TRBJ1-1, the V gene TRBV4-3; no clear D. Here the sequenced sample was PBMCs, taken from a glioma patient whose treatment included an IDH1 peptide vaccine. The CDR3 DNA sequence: TGCGCCAGCAGCCAAGAAGGGTACACTGAAGCTTTCTTT. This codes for CASSQEGYTEAFF.